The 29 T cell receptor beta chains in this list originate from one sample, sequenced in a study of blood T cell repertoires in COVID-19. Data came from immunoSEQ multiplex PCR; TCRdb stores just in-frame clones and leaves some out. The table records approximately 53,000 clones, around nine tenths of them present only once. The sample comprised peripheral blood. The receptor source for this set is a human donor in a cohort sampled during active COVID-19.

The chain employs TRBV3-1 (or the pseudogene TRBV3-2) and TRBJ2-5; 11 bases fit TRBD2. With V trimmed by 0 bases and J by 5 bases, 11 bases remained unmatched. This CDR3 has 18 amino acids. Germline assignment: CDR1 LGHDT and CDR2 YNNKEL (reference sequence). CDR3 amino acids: CASSQESLAGGTGETQYF. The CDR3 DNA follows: TGTGCCAGCAGCCAAGAATCCCTAGCGGGAGGCACAGGGGAGACCCAGTACTTC.

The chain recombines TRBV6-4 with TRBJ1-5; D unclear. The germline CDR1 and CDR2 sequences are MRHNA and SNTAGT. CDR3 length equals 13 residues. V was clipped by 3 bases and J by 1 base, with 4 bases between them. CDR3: CASSEQSNQPQHF. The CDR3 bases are TGTGCCAGCAGTGAACAGAGCAATCAGCCCCAGCATTTT.

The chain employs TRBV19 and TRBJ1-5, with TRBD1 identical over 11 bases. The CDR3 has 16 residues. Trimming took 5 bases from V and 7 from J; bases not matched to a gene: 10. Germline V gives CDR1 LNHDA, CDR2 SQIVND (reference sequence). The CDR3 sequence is CASSPRDRGYEQPQHF. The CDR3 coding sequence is TGTGCCAGTAGTCCACGGGACAGGGGGTATGAACAGCCCCAGCATTTT.

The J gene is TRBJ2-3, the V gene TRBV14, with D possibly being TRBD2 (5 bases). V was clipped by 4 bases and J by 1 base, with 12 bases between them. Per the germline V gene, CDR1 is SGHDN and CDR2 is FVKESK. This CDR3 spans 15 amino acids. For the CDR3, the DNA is TGTGCCAGCAGCCTTGGAGGTCTTGGCACAGATACGCAGTATTTT. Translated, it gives CASSLGGLGTDTQYF.

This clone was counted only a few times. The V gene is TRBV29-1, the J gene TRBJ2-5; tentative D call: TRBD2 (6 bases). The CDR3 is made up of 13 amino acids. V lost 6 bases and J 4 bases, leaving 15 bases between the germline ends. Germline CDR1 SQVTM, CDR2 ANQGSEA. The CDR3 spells CSVGFLASETQYF. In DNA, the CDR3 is TGCAGCGTCGGGTTTCTAGCGTCAGAGACCCAGTACTTC.

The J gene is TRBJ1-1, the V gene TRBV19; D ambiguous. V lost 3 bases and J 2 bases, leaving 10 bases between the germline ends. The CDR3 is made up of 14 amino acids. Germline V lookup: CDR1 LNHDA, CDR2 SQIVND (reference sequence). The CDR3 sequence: CASSISRLNTEAFF. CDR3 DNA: TGTGCCAGTAGTATCTCGCGGTTAAACACTGAAGCTTTCTTT.

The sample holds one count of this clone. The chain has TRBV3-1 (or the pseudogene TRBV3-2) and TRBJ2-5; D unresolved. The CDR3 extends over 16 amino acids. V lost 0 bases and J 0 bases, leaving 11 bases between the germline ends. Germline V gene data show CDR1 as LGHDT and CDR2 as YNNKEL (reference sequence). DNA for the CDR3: TGTGCCAGCAGCCAAGATGGTGCGGTGTACCAAGAGACCCAGTACTTC. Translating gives CASSQDGAVYQETQYF.

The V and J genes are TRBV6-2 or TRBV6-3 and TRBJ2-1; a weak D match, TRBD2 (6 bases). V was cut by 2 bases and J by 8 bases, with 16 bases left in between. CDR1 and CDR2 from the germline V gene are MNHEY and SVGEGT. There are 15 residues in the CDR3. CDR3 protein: CASSYTLSSADEQFF. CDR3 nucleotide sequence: TGTGCCAGCAGTTACACCCTCTCTAGCGCCGATGAGCAGTTCTTC.

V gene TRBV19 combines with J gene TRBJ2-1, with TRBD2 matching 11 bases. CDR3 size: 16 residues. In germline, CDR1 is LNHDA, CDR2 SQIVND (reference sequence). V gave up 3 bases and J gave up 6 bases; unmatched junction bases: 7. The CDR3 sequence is CASSIQLAGALNEQFF. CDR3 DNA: TGTGCCAGTAGTATCCAACTAGCGGGAGCCCTCAATGAGCAGTTCTTC.

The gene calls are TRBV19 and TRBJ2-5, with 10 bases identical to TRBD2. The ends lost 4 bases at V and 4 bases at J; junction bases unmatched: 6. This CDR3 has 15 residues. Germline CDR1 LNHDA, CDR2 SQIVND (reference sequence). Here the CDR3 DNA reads TGTGCCAGTAGTACTAGCGGGAGTTTTGGAGAGACCCAGTACTTC. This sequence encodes CASSTSGSFGETQYF.

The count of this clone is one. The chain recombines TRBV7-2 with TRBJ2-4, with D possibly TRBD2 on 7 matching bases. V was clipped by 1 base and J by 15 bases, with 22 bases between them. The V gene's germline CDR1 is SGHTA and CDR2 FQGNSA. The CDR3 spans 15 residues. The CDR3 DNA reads TGTGCCAGCAGCTTAGTTGGGTCGGGGGGCCAAATCGGGTACTTC. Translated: CASSLVGSGGQIGYF.

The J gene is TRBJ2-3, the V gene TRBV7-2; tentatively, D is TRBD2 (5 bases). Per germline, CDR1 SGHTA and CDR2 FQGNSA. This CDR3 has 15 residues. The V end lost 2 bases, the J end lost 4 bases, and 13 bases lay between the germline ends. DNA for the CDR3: TGTGCCAGCAGCTTAATGAGGGCAAGGTCAGATACGCAGTATTTT. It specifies CASSLMRARSDTQYF.

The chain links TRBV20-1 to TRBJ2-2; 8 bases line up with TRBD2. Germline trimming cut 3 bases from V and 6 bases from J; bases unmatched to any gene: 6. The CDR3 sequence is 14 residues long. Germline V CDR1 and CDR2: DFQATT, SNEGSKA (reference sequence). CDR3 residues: CSASGAGGPGELFF. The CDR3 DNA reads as TGCAGTGCTAGTGGGGCGGGGGGCCCCGGGGAGCTGTTTTTT.

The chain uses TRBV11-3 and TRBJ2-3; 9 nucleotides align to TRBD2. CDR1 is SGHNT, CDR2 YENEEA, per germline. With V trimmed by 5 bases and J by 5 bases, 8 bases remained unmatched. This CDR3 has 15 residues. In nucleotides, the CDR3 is TGTGCCAGCAGCCCCCGTACTAGCGGGCAAGATACGCAGTATTTT. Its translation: CASSPRTSGQDTQYF.

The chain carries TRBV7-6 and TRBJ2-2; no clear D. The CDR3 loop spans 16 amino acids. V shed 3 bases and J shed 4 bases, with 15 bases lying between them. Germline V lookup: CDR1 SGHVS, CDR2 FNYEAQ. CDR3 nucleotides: TGTGCCAGCAGCTTCGACCCCCCCTCGGGCACCGGGGAGCTGTTTTTT. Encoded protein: CASSFDPPSGTGELFF.

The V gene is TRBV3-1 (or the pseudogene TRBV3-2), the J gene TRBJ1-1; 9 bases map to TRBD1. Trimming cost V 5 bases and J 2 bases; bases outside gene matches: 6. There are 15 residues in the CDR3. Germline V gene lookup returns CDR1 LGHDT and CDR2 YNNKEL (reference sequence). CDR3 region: CASSAWTGVNTEAFF. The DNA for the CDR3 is TGTGCCAGCAGCGCTTGGACAGGGGTTAACACTGAAGCTTTCTTT.

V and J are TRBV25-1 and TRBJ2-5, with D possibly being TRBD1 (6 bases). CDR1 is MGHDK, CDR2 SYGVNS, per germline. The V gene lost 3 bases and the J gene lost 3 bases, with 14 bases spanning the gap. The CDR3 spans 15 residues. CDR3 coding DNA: TGTGCCAGCAGTGAGGCAGGGGTGGGAAAAGAGACCCAGTACTTC. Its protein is CASSEAGVGKETQYF.

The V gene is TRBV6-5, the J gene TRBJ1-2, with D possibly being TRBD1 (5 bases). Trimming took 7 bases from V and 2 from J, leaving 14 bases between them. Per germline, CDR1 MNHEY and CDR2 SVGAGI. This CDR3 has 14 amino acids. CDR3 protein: CASKGARPNYGYTF. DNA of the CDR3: TGTGCCAGCAAAGGGGCCAGACCCAACTATGGCTACACCTTC.

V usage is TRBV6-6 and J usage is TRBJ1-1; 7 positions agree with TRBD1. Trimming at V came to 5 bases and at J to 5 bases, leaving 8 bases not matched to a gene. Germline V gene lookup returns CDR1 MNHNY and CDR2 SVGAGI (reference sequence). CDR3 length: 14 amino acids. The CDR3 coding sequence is TGTGCCAGCAGTCCCCAGACGACAGGGACTGAAGCTTTCTTT. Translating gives CASSPQTTGTEAFF.

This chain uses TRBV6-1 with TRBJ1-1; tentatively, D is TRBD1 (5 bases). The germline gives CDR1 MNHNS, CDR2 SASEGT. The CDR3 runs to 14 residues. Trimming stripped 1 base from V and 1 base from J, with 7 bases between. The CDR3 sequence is CASSEGGRNTEAFF. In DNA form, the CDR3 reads TGTGCCAGCAGTGAAGGGGGCAGGAACACTGAAGCTTTCTTT.

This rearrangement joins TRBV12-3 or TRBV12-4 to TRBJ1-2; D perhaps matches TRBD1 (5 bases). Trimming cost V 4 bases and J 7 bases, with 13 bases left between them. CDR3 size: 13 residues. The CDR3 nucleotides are TGTGCCAGCAGTTCTCGGGGGACGGTTGGCTACACCTTC. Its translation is CASSSRGTVGYTF.

The CDR3 DNA sequence: TGCGCCAGCAGCCCCGGAGATCATCAGCCCCAGCATTTT. It encodes CASSPGDHQPQHF. The rearrangement links TRBV5-1 to TRBJ1-5; D is uncertain. V gave up 4 bases and J gave up 5 bases, with 10 bases separating them. This CDR3 spans 13 amino acids. Germline CDR1 and CDR2: SGHRS and YFSETQ.

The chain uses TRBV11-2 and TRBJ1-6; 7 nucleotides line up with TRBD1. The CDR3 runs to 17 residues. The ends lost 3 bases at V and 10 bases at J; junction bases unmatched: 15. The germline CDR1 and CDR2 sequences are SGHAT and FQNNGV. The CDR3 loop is CASSFLAGGLSGSPLHF. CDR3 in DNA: TGTGCCAGCAGCTTTCTCGCAGGGGGTCTTTCGGGCTCACCCCTCCACTTT.

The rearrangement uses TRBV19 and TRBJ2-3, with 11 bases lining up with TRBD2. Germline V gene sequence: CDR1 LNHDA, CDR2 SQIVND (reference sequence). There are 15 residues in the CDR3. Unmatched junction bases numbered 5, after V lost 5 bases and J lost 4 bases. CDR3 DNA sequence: TGTGCCAGTAGTTCAATAGCGGGGGGGCCAGATACGCAGTATTTT. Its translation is CASSSIAGGPDTQYF.

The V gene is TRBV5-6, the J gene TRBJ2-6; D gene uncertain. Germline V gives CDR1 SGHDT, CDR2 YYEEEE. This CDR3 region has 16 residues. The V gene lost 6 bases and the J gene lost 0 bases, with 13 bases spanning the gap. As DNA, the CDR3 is TGTGCCAGCAACCCCGAGGTCGGCTCTGGGGCCAACGTCCTGACTTTC. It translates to CASNPEVGSGANVLTF.

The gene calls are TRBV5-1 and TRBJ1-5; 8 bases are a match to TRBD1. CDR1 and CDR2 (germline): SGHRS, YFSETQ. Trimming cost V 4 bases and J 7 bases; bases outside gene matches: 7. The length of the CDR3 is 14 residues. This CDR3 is CASSPGTGKQPQHF. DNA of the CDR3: TGCGCCAGCAGCCCAGGGACAGGTAAACAGCCCCAGCATTTT.

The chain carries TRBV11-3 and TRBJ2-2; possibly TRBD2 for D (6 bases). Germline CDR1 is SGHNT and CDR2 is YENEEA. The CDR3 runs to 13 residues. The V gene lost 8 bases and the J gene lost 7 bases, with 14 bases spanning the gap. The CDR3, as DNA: TGTGCCAGCTGTTCCATCGGGGGCGGGGAGCTGTTTTTT. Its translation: CASCSIGGGELFF. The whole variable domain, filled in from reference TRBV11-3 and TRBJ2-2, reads EAGVVQSPRYKIIEKKQPVAFWCNPISGHNTLYWYLQNLGQGPELLIRYENEEAVDDSQLPKDRFSAERLKGVDSTLKIQPAELGDSAVYLCASCSIGGGELFFGEGSRLTVL.

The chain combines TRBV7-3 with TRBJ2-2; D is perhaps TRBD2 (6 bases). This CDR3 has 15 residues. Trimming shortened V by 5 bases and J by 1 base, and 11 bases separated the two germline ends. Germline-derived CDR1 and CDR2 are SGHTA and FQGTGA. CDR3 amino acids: CASSLSGMNTGELFF. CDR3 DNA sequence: TGTGCCAGCAGCCTTAGCGGAATGAACACCGGGGAGCTGTTTTTT.

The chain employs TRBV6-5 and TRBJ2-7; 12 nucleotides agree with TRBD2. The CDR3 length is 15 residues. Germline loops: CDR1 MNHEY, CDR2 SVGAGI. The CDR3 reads CAGSPGLAGSYEQYV. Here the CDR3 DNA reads TGTGCCGGCAGTCCGGGACTAGCGGGCTCGTACGAGCAGTACGTC.